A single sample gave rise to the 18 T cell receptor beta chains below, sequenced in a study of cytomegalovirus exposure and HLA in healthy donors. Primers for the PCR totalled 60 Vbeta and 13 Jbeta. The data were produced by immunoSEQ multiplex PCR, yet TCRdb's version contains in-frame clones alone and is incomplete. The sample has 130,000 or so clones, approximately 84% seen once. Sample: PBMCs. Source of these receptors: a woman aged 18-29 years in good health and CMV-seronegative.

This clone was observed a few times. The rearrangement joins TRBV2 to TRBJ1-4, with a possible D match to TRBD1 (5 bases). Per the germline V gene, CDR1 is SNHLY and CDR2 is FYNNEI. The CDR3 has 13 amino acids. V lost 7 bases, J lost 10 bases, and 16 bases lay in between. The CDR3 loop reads CASTRDPPRKLFF. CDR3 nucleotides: TGTGCCAGCACCAGGGATCCACCAAGAAAACTGTTTTTT.

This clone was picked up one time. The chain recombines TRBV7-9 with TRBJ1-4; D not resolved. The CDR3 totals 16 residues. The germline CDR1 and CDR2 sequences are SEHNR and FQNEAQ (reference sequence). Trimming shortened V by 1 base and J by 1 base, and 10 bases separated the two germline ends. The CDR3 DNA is TGTGCCAGCAGCTTAGGGAAAGCGGGAACTAATGAAAAACTGTTTTTT. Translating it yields CASSLGKAGTNEKLFF.

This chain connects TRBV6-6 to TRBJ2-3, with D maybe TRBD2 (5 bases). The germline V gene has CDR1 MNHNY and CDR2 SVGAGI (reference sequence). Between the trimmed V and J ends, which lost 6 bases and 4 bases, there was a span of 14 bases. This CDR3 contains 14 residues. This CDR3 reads CASSILEVPDTQYF. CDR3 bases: TGTGCCAGCAGCATACTAGAGGTCCCAGATACGCAGTATTTT.

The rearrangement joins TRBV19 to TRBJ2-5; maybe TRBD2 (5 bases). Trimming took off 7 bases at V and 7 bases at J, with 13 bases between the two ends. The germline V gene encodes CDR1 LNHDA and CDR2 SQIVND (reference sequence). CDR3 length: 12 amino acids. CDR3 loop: CASKRSSGTQYF. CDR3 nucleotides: TGTGCCAGTAAAAGGTCGAGCGGGACCCAGTACTTC.

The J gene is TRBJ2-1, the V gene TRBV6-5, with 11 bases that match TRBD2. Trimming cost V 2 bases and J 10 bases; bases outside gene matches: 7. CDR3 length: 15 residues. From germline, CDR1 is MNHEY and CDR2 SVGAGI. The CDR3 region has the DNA TGTGCCAGCAGTTACATACTAGCGGGGGCCAGGGAGCAGTTCTTC. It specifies CASSYILAGAREQFF.

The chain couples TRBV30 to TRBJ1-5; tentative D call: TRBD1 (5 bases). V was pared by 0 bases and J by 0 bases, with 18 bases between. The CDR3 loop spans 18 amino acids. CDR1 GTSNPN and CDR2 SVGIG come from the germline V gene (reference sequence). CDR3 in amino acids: CAWSVPRDTWGSNQPQHF. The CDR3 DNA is TGTGCCTGGAGTGTACCCAGGGATACTTGGGGTAGCAATCAGCCCCAGCATTTT.

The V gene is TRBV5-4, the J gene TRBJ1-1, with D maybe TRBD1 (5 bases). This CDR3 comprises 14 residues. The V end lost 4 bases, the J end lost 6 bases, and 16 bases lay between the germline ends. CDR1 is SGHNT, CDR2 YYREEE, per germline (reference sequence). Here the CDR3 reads CASSNQWGESEAFF. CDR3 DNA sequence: TGTGCCAGCAGCAACCAATGGGGGGAGTCTGAAGCTTTCTTT.

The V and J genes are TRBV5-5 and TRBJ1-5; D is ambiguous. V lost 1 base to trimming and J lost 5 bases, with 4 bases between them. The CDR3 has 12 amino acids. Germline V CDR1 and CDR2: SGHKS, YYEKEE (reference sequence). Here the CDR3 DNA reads TGTGCCAGCAGCTTGCCCGATCAGCCCCAGCATTTT. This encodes CASSLPDQPQHF.

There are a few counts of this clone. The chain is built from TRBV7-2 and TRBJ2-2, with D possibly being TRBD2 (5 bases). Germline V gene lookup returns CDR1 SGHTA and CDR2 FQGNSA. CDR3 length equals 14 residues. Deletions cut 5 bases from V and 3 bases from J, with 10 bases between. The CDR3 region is CASSRRTDTGELFF. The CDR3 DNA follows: TGTGCCAGCAGCCGGAGGACTGACACCGGGGAGCTGTTTTTT.

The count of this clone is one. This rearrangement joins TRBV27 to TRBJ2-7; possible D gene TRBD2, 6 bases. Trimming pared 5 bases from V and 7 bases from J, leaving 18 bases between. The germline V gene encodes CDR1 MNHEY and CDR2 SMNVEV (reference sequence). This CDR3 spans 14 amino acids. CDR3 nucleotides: TGTGCCAGCAGTCCCGGGACGCACGGAGGGGAGCAGTACTTC. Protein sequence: CASSPGTHGGEQYF.

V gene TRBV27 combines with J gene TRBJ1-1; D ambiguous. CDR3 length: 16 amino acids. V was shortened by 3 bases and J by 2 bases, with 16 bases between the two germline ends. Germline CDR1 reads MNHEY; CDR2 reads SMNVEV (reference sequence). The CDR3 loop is CASSFDMEGSNTEAFF. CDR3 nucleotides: TGTGCCAGCAGTTTTGATATGGAGGGTTCTAACACTGAAGCTTTCTTT.

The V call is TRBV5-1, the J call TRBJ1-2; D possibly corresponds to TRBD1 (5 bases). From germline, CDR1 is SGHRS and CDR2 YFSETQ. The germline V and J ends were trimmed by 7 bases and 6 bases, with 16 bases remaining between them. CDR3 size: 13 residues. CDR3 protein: CASAISVGHGYTF. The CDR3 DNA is TGCGCCAGCGCTATTTCCGTGGGGCATGGCTACACCTTC.

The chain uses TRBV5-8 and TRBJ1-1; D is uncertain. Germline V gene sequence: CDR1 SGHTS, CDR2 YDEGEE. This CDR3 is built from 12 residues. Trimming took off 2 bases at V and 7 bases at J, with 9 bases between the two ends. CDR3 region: CASSFPRVEAFF. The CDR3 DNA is TGTGCCAGCAGCTTTCCACGGGTTGAAGCTTTCTTT.

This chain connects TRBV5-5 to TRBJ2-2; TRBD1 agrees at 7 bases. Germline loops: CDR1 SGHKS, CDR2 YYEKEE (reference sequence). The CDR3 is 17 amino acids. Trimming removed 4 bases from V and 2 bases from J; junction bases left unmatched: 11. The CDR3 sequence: CASSPRIYRGNTGELFF. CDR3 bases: TGTGCCAGCAGCCCACGAATCTACAGGGGAAACACCGGGGAGCTGTTTTTT.

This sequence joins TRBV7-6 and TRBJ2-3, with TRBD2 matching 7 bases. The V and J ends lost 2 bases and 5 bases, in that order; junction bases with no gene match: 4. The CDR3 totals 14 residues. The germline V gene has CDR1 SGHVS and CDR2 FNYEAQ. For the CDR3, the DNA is TGTGCCAGCAGCTTAACCCGGGAGGTAGATACGCAGTATTTT. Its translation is CASSLTREVDTQYF.

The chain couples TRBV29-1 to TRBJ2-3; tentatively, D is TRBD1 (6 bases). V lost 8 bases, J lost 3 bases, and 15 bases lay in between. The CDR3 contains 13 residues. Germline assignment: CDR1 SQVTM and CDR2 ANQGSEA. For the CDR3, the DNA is TGCAGCTCCTCAGGGGCCGGGACAGATACGCAGTATTTT. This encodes CSSSGAGTDTQYF.

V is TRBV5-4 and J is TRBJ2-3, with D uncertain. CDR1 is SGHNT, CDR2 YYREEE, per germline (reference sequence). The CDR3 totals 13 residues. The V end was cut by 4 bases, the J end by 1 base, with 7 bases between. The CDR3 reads CASSELGTDTQYF. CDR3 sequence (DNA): TGTGCCAGCAGCGAGTTGGGCACAGATACGCAGTATTTT.

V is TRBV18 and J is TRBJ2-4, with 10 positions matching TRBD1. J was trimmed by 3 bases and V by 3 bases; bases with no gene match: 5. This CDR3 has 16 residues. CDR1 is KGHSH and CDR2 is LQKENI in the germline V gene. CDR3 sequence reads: CASSPGTGAVKNIQYF. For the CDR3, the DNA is TGTGCCAGCTCACCCGGGACAGGGGCAGTCAAAAACATTCAGTACTTC.